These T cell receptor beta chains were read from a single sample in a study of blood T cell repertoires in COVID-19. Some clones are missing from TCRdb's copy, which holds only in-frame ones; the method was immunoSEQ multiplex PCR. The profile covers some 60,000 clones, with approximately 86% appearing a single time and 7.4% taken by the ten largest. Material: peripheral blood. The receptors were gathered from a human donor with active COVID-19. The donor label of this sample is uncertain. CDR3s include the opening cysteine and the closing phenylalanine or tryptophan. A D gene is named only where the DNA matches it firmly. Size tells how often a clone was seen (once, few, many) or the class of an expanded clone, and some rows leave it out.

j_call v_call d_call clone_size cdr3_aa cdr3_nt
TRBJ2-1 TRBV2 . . CASHGAREGNEQFF TGTGCCAGCCACGGAGCCCGAGAGGGAAATGAGCAGTTCTTC
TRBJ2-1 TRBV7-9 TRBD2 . CASSLVAGGLEFF TGTGCCAGCAGCTTAGTAGCGGGAGGATTGGAGTTCTTC
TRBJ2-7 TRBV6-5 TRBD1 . CASSRDSNYEQYF TGTGCCAGCAGCCGGGACAGCAACTACGAGCAGTACTTC
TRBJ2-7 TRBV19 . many CATGSGAGPAYEQYF TGTGCCACGGGTTCTGGTGCAGGGCCGGCCTACGAGCAGTACTTC
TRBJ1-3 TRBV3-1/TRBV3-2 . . CASSRTGGNTIYF TGTGCCAGCAGCCGAACGGGGGGAAACACCATATATTTT
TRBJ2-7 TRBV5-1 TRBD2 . CASSLAGGSYEQYF TGCGCCAGTTCACTAGCGGGGGGGTCCTACGAGCAGTACTTC
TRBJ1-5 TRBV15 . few CATSPGQSNQPQHF TGTGCCACCAGCCCCGGACAGAGCAATCAGCCCCAGCATTTT
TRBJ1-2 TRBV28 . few CASSLTSDGFPSNYGYTF TGTGCCAGCAGTTTAACATCCGACGGGTTCCCCTCTAACTATGGCTACACCTTC
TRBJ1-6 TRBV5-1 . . CASSLAGTSDSYNSPLHF TGCGCCAGCAGCTTGGCCGGGACTTCCGACTCCTATAATTCACCCCTCCACTTT
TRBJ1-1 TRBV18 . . CASSPNKNTEAFF TGTGCCAGCTCACCAAACAAGAACACTGAAGCTTTCTTT
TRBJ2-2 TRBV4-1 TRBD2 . CASSQGREGGELFF TGCGCCAGCAGCCAAGGGCGGGAGGGCGGGGAGCTGTTTTTT
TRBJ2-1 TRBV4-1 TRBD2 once CASSQGTSGYNEQFF TGCGCCAGCAGCCAAGGGACTAGCGGATACAATGAGCAGTTCTTC
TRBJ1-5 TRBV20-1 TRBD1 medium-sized CSASQGGTQHF TGCAGTGCTTCGCAGGGGGGCACCCAGCATTTT
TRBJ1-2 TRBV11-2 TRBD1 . CASSPGQGDFYGYTF TGTGCCAGCAGCCCAGGACAGGGGGACTTCTATGGCTACACCTTC
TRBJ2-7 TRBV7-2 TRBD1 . CASSVNRGEQYF TGTGCCAGCAGCGTAAACAGGGGCGAGCAGTACTTC
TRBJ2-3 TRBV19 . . CASSMGLGLTDTQYF TGTGCCAGTAGTATGGGACTCGGACTCACAGATACGCAGTATTTT
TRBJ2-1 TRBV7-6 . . CASRPAGASGYNEQFF TGTGCCAGCAGGCCCGCAGGGGCTAGCGGTTACAATGAGCAGTTCTTC
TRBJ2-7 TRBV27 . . CASSLRSLTYEQYF TGTGCCAGCAGTTTACGTTCCCTAACCTACGAGCAGTACTTC
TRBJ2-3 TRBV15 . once CATSRRTGFTDTQYF TGTGCCACCAGCAGGAGAACAGGGTTCACAGATACGCAGTATTTT
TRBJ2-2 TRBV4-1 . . CASSQRAPWDGELFF TGCGCCAGCAGCCAGAGGGCCCCGTGGGACGGGGAGCTGTTTTTT
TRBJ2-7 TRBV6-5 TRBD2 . CASKERESGEQYF TGTGCCAGCAAGGAGCGGGAGTCGGGAGAGCAGTACTTC
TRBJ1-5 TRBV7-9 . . CASALQGVQPQHF TGTGCCAGCGCCTTACAGGGTGTACAGCCCCAGCATTTT
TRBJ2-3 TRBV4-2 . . CASSPRGETDTQYF TGTGCCAGCAGTCCCAGGGGGGAAACAGATACGCAGTATTTT
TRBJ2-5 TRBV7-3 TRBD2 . CASSSSGGKQETQYF TGTGCCAGCAGCTCTAGCGGGGGGAAACAAGAGACCCAGTACTTC
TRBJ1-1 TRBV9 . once CASSVDGAGTEAFF TGTGCCAGCAGCGTGGACGGAGCGGGCACTGAAGCTTTCTTT
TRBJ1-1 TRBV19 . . CATINRIMNTEAFF TGTGCCACCATAAACAGGATTATGAACACTGAAGCTTTCTTT
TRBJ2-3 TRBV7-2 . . CASSLGAYHTDTQYF TGTGCCAGCAGCTTAGGGGCCTATCACACAGATACGCAGTATTTT
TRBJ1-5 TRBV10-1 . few CASSEDRARRRNQPQHF TGCGCCAGCAGTGAGGATCGTGCGCGGAGGAGGAATCAGCCCCAGCATTTT
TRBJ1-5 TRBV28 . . CASSLAGQPQHF TGTGCCAGCAGTTTGGCTGGTCAGCCCCAGCATTTT
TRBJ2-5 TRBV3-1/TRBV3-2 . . CASSQQNRAQYF TGTGCCAGCAGCCAACAGAACAGGGCCCAGTACTTC
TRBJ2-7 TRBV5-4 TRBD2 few CASSSPRSGGSSEQYF TGTGCCAGCAGCTCCCCCCGGAGCGGGGGCTCGAGTGAGCAGTACTTC
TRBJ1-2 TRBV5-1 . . CASSLAGGVKYYGYTF TGCGCCAGCAGCTTGGCCGGGGGGGTGAAATACTATGGCTACACCTTC
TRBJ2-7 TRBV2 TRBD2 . CASSGTSGGTSSYEQYF TGTGCCAGCAGTGGGACTAGCGGGGGGACCAGCTCCTACGAGCAGTACTTC
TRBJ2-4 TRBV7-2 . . CASSFTGTGNIQYF TGTGCCAGCAGCTTCACCGGGACTGGAAACATTCAGTACTTC
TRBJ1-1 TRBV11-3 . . CASSLARVVDTEAFF TGTGCCAGCAGCTTAGCCAGGGTTGTGGACACTGAAGCTTTCTTT
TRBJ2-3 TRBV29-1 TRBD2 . CSVGTSGSFTDTQYF TGCAGCGTGGGGACTAGCGGATCATTCACAGATACGCAGTATTTT
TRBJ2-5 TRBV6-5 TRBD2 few CASSPGLARSETQYF TGTGCCAGCAGTCCAGGACTAGCCAGGAGCGAGACCCAGTACTTC
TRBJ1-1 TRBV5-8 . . CASSYRLSGTEKAFF TGTGCCAGCAGCTATCGTCTATCCGGCACAGAGAAAGCTTTCTTT
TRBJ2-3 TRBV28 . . CAHTNPSTDTQYF TGTGCCCACACAAACCCTAGCACAGATACGCAGTATTTT
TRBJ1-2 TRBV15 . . CATSRAPGDNYGYTF TGTGCCACCAGCAGAGCGCCGGGGGATAACTATGGCTACACCTTC
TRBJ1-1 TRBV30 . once CAWAQARGAFF TGTGCCTGGGCCCAGGCCCGGGGAGCTTTCTTT
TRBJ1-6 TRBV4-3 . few CASSRLHNSPLHF TGCGCCAGCAGCCGCCTACATAATTCACCCCTCCACTTT
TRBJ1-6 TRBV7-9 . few CASSLGQSYYNSPLHF TGTGCCAGCAGCTTAGGACAGTCATACTATAATTCACCCCTCCACTTT
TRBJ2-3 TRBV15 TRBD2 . CATSRDRLALADFTDTQYF TGTGCCACCAGCAGAGATCGGCTTGCCCTAGCGGATTTCACAGATACGCAGTATTTT